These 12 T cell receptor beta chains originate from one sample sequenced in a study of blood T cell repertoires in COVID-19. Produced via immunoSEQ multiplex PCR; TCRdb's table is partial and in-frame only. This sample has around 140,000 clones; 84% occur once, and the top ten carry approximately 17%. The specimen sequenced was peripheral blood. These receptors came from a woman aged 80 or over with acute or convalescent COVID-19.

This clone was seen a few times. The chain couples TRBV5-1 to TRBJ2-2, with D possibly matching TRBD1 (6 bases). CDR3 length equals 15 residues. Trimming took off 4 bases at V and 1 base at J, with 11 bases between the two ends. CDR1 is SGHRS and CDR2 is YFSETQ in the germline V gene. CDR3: CASSQRTENTGELFF. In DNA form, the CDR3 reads TGCGCCAGCAGCCAACGGACAGAGAACACCGGGGAGCTGTTTTTT.

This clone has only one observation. CDR3 in amino acids: CASSISRRGSRSGELFF. DNA of the CDR3: TGTGCCAGTAGTATCTCACGCCGCGGCAGCAGATCCGGGGAGCTGTTTTTT. V is TRBV19 and J is TRBJ2-2; D gene ambiguous. Germline CDR1 reads LNHDA; CDR2 reads SQIVND (reference sequence). V shed 3 bases and J shed 6 bases, with 20 bases lying between them. The CDR3 covers 17 residues.

The CDR3 nucleotides read TGTGCCAGCAGCCGCGACAGGAACTATGGCTACACCTTC. Its translation is CASSRDRNYGYTF. The V call is TRBV6-2 or TRBV6-3, the J call TRBJ1-2, with D tentatively TRBD1 (6 bases). The V gene lost 6 bases and the J gene lost 2 bases, with 10 bases spanning the gap. The CDR3 contains 13 residues. CDR1 is MNHEY, CDR2 SVGEGT, per germline.

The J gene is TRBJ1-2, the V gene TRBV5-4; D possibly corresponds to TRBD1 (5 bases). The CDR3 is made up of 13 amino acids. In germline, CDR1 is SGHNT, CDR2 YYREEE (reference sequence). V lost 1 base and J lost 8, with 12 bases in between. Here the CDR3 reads CASSLPTVQGYTF. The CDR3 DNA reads TGTGCCAGCAGCTTGCCGACAGTCCAGGGCTACACCTTC.

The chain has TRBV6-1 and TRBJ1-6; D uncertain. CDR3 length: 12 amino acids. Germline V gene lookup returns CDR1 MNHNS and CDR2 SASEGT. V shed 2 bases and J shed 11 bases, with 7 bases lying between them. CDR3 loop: CASSETDTPLHF. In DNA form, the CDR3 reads TGTGCCAGCAGTGAAACAGACACACCCCTCCACTTT.

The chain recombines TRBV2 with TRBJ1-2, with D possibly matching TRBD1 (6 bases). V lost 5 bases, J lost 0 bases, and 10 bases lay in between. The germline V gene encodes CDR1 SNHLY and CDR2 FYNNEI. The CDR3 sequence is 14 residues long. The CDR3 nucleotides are TGTGCCAGCAGTCCCCGGACAGCTAACTATGGCTACACCTTC. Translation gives CASSPRTANYGYTF.

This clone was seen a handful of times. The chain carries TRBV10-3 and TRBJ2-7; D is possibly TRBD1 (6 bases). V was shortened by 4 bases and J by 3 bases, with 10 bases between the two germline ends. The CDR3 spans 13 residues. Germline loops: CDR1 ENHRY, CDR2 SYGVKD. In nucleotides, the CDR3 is TGTGCCATCAGTGTGAACAGGGACTACGAGCAGTACTTC. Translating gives CAISVNRDYEQYF.

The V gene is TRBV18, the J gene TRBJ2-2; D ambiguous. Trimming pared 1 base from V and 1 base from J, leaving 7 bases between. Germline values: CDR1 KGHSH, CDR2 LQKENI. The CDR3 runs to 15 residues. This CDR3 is CASSPQRWNTGELFF. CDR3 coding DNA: TGTGCCAGCTCACCACAGCGTTGGAACACCGGGGAGCTGTTTTTT. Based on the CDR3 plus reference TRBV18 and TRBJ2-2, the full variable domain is NAGVMQNPRHLVRRRGQEARLRCSPMKGHSHVYWYRQLPEEGLKFMVYLQKENIIDESGMPKERFSAEFPKEGPSILRIQQVVRGDSAAYFCASSPQRWNTGELFFGEGSRLTVL.

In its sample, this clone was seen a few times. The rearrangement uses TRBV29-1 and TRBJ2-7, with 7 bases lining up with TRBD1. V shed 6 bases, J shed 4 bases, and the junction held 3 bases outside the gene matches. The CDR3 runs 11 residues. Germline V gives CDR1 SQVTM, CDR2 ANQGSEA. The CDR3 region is CSVGQKYEQYF. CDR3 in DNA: TGCAGCGTGGGACAGAAGTACGAGCAGTACTTC.

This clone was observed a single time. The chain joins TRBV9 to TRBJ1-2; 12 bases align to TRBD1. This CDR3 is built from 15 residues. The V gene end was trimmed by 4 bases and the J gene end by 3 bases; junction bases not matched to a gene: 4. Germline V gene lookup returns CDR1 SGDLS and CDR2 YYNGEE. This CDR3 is CASSMGTGGHYGYTF. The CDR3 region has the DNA TGTGCCAGCAGCATGGGGACAGGGGGCCACTATGGCTACACCTTC.

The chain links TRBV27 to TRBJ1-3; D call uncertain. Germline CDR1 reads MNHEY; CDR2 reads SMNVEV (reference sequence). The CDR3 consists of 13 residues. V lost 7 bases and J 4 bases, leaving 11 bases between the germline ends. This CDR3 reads CASTSPGGNTIYF. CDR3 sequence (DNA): TGTGCCAGCACCAGTCCGGGGGGAAACACCATATATTTT.

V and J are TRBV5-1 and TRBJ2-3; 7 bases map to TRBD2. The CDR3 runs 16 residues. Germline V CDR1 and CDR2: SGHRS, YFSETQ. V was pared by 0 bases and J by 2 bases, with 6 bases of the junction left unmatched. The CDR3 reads CASSLEGRDFTDTQYF. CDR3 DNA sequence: TGCGCCAGCAGCTTGGAGGGGAGGGATTTCACAGATACGCAGTATTTT.